This is a list of T cell receptor beta chains from one sample in a study of blood T cell repertoires in COVID-19. TCRdb's table, derived via immunoSEQ multiplex PCR, lists solely in-frame clones and lacks some. This sample carries tens of thousands of clones, around 87% of them seen once, and the ten largest clones take under 8.5%. The sequenced material came from peripheral blood. Receptor source: a man aged 80 or over with active or convalescent COVID-19. Each CDR3 is given with its conserved first and last residue. The order of the fields is clone size, J gene, D gene, V gene, CDR3 DNA, CDR3 protein. D genes are given only for firm matches. Part of the rows lack a size; the others show once, few, many or a class for expanded clones.

clone size: once
J gene: TRBJ2-3
D gene: TRBD1
V gene: TRBV27
CDR3 DNA: TGTGCCAGCAGTCTCGGACAGGGCGCAGATACGCAGTATTTT
CDR3 protein: CASSLGQGADTQYF

clone size: NA
J gene: TRBJ1-2
D gene: NA
V gene: TRBV9
CDR3 DNA: TGTGCCAGCAGCCCCCTCCCCTCGGGAGCTAACTATGGCTACACCTTC
CDR3 protein: CASSPLPSGANYGYTF

clone size: NA
J gene: TRBJ2-3
D gene: TRBD2
V gene: TRBV11-2
CDR3 DNA: TGTGCCAGCAGCTCCAAACCCTCCAGCGGGGCCGGTAATACGCAGTATTTT
CDR3 protein: CASSSKPSSGAGNTQYF

clone size: NA
J gene: TRBJ1-6
D gene: NA
V gene: TRBV5-1
CDR3 DNA: TGCGCCAGCAGCTTGTTGGCAGGGGAGCCCCTCCACTTT
CDR3 protein: CASSLLAGEPLHF

clone size: NA
J gene: TRBJ1-2
D gene: NA
V gene: TRBV19
CDR3 DNA: TGTGCCAGTAGACAGACACAGGTGGTTGGCTACACCTTC
CDR3 protein: CASRQTQVVGYTF

clone size: NA
J gene: TRBJ1-4
D gene: NA
V gene: TRBV29-1
CDR3 DNA: TGCAGCGTTGAAGATACAGGGAGAGAAAAACTGTTTTTT
CDR3 protein: CSVEDTGREKLFF

clone size: NA
J gene: TRBJ2-6
D gene: TRBD1
V gene: TRBV11-3
CDR3 DNA: TGTGCCAGCGGCCCACGGGACAGGGGTCCGACTGGGGCCAACGTCCTGACTTTC
CDR3 protein: CASGPRDRGPTGANVLTF

clone size: NA
J gene: TRBJ2-2
D gene: TRBD2
V gene: TRBV7-2
CDR3 DNA: TGTGCCAGCAGCTTACTAGCGGGGGCCGGGGAGCTGTTTTTT
CDR3 protein: CASSLLAGAGELFF

clone size: few
J gene: TRBJ1-4
D gene: TRBD1
V gene: TRBV19
CDR3 DNA: TGTGCCAGTGGGACAGGGTTCACTAATGAAAAACTGTTTTTT
CDR3 protein: CASGTGFTNEKLFF

clone size: NA
J gene: TRBJ2-2
D gene: NA
V gene: TRBV11-2
CDR3 DNA: TGTGCCAGCAGCTTAGAAGGCGGGGTCACCGGGGAGCTGTTTTTT
CDR3 protein: CASSLEGGVTGELFF

clone size: NA
J gene: TRBJ1-6
D gene: NA
V gene: TRBV27
CDR3 DNA: TGTGCCAGCAAGTTTCGGGAAAATTCACCCCTCCACTTT
CDR3 protein: CASKFRENSPLHF

clone size: NA
J gene: TRBJ1-1
D gene: NA
V gene: TRBV28
CDR3 DNA: TGTGCCAGCAGTTTAAGTGGACACATAAACACTGAAGCTTTCTTT
CDR3 protein: CASSLSGHINTEAFF

clone size: NA
J gene: TRBJ1-3
D gene: TRBD1
V gene: TRBV7-9
CDR3 DNA: TGTGCCAGCAGCTACAGGGGTCGACTTCGGGGCCCCGGGGACACCATATATTTT
CDR3 protein: CASSYRGRLRGPGDTIYF

clone size: NA
J gene: TRBJ1-4
D gene: TRBD1
V gene: TRBV5-6
CDR3 DNA: TGTGCCAGCAGCTCAAGACAGGGGATCAATGAAAAACTGTTTTTT
CDR3 protein: CASSSRQGINEKLFF

clone size: NA
J gene: TRBJ2-3
D gene: NA
V gene: TRBV4-1
CDR3 DNA: TGCGCCAGCAGTCGTGGGGGGTACCCCCCAGATACGCAGTATTTT
CDR3 protein: CASSRGGYPPDTQYF

clone size: once
J gene: TRBJ2-5
D gene: NA
V gene: TRBV4-1
CDR3 DNA: TGCGCCAGCAGCCAGGGGGGGGCCCAAGAGACCCAGTACTTC
CDR3 protein: CASSQGGAQETQYF

clone size: NA
J gene: TRBJ2-1
D gene: TRBD2
V gene: TRBV10-1
CDR3 DNA: TGCGCCAGCAGTGAGGGACTAGCGGGAGGTCAGCAGTTCTTC
CDR3 protein: CASSEGLAGGQQFF

clone size: NA
J gene: TRBJ1-1
D gene: NA
V gene: TRBV18
CDR3 DNA: TGTGCCAGCTCATTACAGGAGATGAACACTGAAGCTTTCTTT
CDR3 protein: CASSLQEMNTEAFF

clone size: NA
J gene: TRBJ2-1
D gene: TRBD1
V gene: TRBV19
CDR3 DNA: TGTGCCAGTAGCAGGGACAGGGGATTTCCCAATGAGCAGTTCTTC
CDR3 protein: CASSRDRGFPNEQFF

clone size: NA
J gene: TRBJ2-5
D gene: TRBD2
V gene: TRBV11-2
CDR3 DNA: TGTGCCAGCAGCCCGGGGCGAACGGGGGGGACCCAGTACTTC
CDR3 protein: CASSPGRTGGTQYF

clone size: NA
J gene: TRBJ1-1
D gene: TRBD1
V gene: TRBV9
CDR3 DNA: TGTGCCAGCAGCGTAGGTCCTGGGGGGACAGGGCGGACTGAAGCTTTCTTT
CDR3 protein: CASSVGPGGTGRTEAFF

clone size: NA
J gene: TRBJ1-3
D gene: NA
V gene: TRBV18
CDR3 DNA: TGTGCCAGCTCACCACCGGTAGAACTCTCTGGAAACACCATATATTTT
CDR3 protein: CASSPPVELSGNTIYF

clone size: NA
J gene: TRBJ2-3
D gene: NA
V gene: TRBV5-6
CDR3 DNA: TGTGCCAGCAGCCTCTCGAGGAAGGTCACAGATACGCAGTATTTT
CDR3 protein: CASSLSRKVTDTQYF

clone size: NA
J gene: TRBJ2-5
D gene: NA
V gene: TRBV3-1/TRBV3-2
CDR3 DNA: TGTGCCAGCAGCCAAGAGTGGAGGGGCGGGCAGACCCAGTACTTC
CDR3 protein: CASSQEWRGGQTQYF

clone size: NA
J gene: TRBJ2-1
D gene: TRBD2
V gene: TRBV7-8
CDR3 DNA: TGTGCCAGCAGCCAAAGGGGACTAGCGGGAAACAATGAGCAGTTCTTC
CDR3 protein: CASSQRGLAGNNEQFF

clone size: NA
J gene: TRBJ2-3
D gene: NA
V gene: TRBV5-6
CDR3 DNA: TGTGCCAGCAGCTCACACTCAGGACTACGAACAGATACGCAGTATTTT
CDR3 protein: CASSSHSGLRTDTQYF